Below are 23 T cell receptor beta chains sequenced from a single sample in a study of blood T cell repertoires in COVID-19. Sequencing used immunoSEQ multiplex PCR; TCRdb keeps in-frame clones, though not all of them. This repertoire shows roughly 230,000 clones, about four fifths found once; its top ten account for approximately 8.6%. Sequencing was performed on peripheral blood. Receptors originate from a man in his forties or fifties with active or convalescent COVID-19.

The V gene is TRBV12-5, the J gene TRBJ2-7; 10 positions match TRBD1. Germline lookup yields CDR1 LGHNT and CDR2 FRNRAP. The trim removed 3 bases at V and 3 bases at J, leaving 8 bases unmatched. The CDR3 length is 16 residues. The CDR3 here is CASGFEPGQGFYEQYF. CDR3 bases: TGTGCTAGTGGTTTCGAACCGGGACAGGGGTTCTACGAGCAGTACTTC.

The CDR3 DNA sequence: TGTGCCAGCAGCAGACAAACTAGCGGGATTGGACCCTACGAGCAGTACTTC. Its translation: CASSRQTSGIGPYEQYF. The chain combines TRBV7-6 with TRBJ2-7; 10 nucleotides agree with TRBD2. The V segment lost 5 bases and the J segment 2 bases; nucleotides outside the gene matches: 12. CDR1 and CDR2 from the germline V gene are SGHVS and FNYEAQ. The CDR3 is 17 amino acids.

This chain connects TRBV11-3 to TRBJ2-1; perhaps TRBD2 as D (6 bases). In germline, CDR1 is SGHNT, CDR2 YENEEA. With 4 bases removed from V and 5 bases from J, the gap between germline ends came to 15 bases. This CDR3 region has 15 residues. CDR3 DNA: TGTGCCAGCAGCTCTTGGGGGGTAGGGGACAATGAGCAGTTCTTC. It encodes CASSSWGVGDNEQFF.

The rearrangement joins TRBV29-1 to TRBJ2-5, with D possibly being TRBD2 (7 bases). CDR1 SQVTM and CDR2 ANQGSEA come from the germline V gene. Trimming shortened V by 4 bases and J by 5 bases, and 20 bases separated the two germline ends. The CDR3 is 15 residues long. CDR3: CSVVRAGGPGETQYF. The CDR3 DNA sequence: TGCAGCGTTGTTCGGGCCGGGGGGCCAGGCGAGACCCAGTACTTC.

The rearrangement joins TRBV7-2 to TRBJ2-3, with D maybe TRBD1 (5 bases). The CDR3 has 15 residues. Germline V gene sequence: CDR1 SGHTA, CDR2 FQGNSA. Trimming took off 5 bases at V and 0 bases at J, with 12 bases between the two ends. CDR3 region: CASSPQQASTDTQYF. In DNA, the CDR3 is TGTGCCAGCAGCCCCCAACAGGCTAGCACAGATACGCAGTATTTT. Full variable domain (missing parts from reference TRBV7-2 and TRBJ2-3): GAGVSQSPSNKVTEKGKDVELRCDPISGHTALYWYRQSLGQGLEFLIYFQGNSAPDKSGLPSDRFSAERTGGSVSTLTIQRTQQEDSAVYLCASSPQQASTDTQYFGPGTRLTVL.

The V gene is TRBV19, the J gene TRBJ1-2, with D unresolved. Germline V CDR1 and CDR2: LNHDA, SQIVND (reference sequence). The CDR3 consists of 14 residues. Trimming cost V 6 bases and J 1 base, with 12 bases left between them. CDR3 DNA sequence: TGTGCCAGTAGGCCTAACGGGTTTAACTATGGCTACACCTTC. Translated: CASRPNGFNYGYTF.

This clone was observed a single time. Written as DNA, the CDR3 is TGCGCCAGCAGCCAAGATGGGGGGGTTTATTCACCCCTCCACTTT. It encodes CASSQDGGVYSPLHF. This rearrangement joins TRBV4-3 to TRBJ1-6; possible D gene TRBD1, 5 bases. This CDR3 comprises 15 residues. The germline V gene encodes CDR1 LGHNA and CDR2 YSLEER. The ends were cut back, 0 bases at V and 8 bases at J, with 11 bases in the middle.

This chain uses TRBV3-1 (or the pseudogene TRBV3-2) with TRBJ1-1; D remains unclear. CDR1 and CDR2 (germline): LGHDT, YNNKEL (reference sequence). The CDR3 is made up of 14 amino acids. V lost 4 bases, J lost 8 bases, and 17 bases lay in between. The CDR3 region has the DNA TGTGCCAGCAGCCCACTTGCAGGCCCCACGGAAGCTTTCTTT. It is translated as CASSPLAGPTEAFF.

The V call is TRBV2, the J call TRBJ1-5; 9 nucleotides agree with TRBD1. Germline V gives CDR1 SNHLY, CDR2 FYNNEI. After removal of 8 bases from V and 4 bases from J, the junction contained 9 bases not matched to a gene. The CDR3 runs to 15 residues. CDR3 residues: CASAGTGSNNQPQHF. The CDR3 DNA sequence: TGTGCCAGCGCCGGGACAGGGAGCAATAATCAGCCCCAGCATTTT.

The chain joins TRBV7-9 to TRBJ1-5; possible D gene TRBD1, 5 bases. The length of the CDR3 is 14 residues. Per the germline V gene, CDR1 is SEHNR and CDR2 is FQNEAQ (reference sequence). With 5 bases removed from V and 3 bases from J, the gap between germline ends came to 11 bases. CDR3 amino acids: CASSPQAHNQPQHF. The CDR3 DNA reads as TGTGCCAGCAGCCCACAGGCGCACAATCAGCCCCAGCATTTT.

The genes are TRBV7-6 and TRBJ2-2, with TRBD1 as a possible D gene (5 bases). V lost 5 bases, J lost 6 bases, and 16 bases lay in between. CDR1 and CDR2 from the germline V gene are SGHVS and FNYEAQ. This CDR3 region has 15 residues. CDR3 bases: TGTGCCAGCAGCAAAATTGGCCAGGGCTCCGGGGAGCTGTTTTTT. This codes for CASSKIGQGSGELFF.

This rearrangement joins TRBV6-5 to TRBJ1-2; D is unclear. V was trimmed by 6 bases and J by 0 bases, leaving 8 bases between them. CDR3 length: 13 amino acids. CDR1 MNHEY and CDR2 SVGAGI come from the germline V gene. The CDR3 DNA reads TGTGCCAGCAGCCTCGGGACTAACTATGGCTACACCTTC. Translation: CASSLGTNYGYTF.

The chain uses TRBV29-1 and TRBJ2-3, with 10 bases lining up with TRBD2. The length of the CDR3 is 15 residues. The V and J ends lost 6 bases and 3 bases, in that order; junction bases with no gene match: 9. Per the germline V gene, CDR1 is SQVTM and CDR2 is ANQGSEA. Here the CDR3 DNA reads TGCAGCGTCCCCGAGCCTAGCGGGAGTACAGATACGCAGTATTTT. This translates into CSVPEPSGSTDTQYF.

The rearrangement uses TRBV6-2 or TRBV6-3 and TRBJ1-2, with 8 bases identical to TRBD1. There are 14 residues in the CDR3. V lost 5 bases and J lost 3; bases outside the gene matches: 5. Germline V gives CDR1 MNHEY, CDR2 SVGEGT. The CDR3 nucleotides read TGTGCCAGCAGTCGGGACAGGCCTCACTATGGCTACACCTTC. Residues: CASSRDRPHYGYTF.

The chain has TRBV7-8 and TRBJ2-7, with D maybe TRBD2 (5 bases). The germline CDR1 and CDR2 sequences are SGHVS and FQNEAQ. Between the trimmed V and J ends, which lost 4 bases and 3 bases, there was a span of 13 bases. This CDR3 comprises 14 residues. The CDR3 reads CASSSLRGFYEQYF. CDR3 in DNA: TGTGCCAGCAGCTCATTACGAGGGTTCTACGAGCAGTACTTC.

The rearrangement uses TRBV2 and TRBJ1-5; D may be TRBD1 (5 bases). CDR1 is SNHLY, CDR2 FYNNEI, per germline. The CDR3 runs to 15 residues. The V and J ends lost 5 bases and 5 bases respectively, with 16 bases between them. The CDR3 region is CASSWQLGVHQPQHF. CDR3 nucleotides: TGTGCCAGCAGTTGGCAGCTAGGGGTCCATCAGCCCCAGCATTTT.

CDR3 in amino acids: CASKISTGGRNEQFF. CDR3 sequence (DNA): TGTGCCAGCAAGATTTCGACAGGGGGCCGGAATGAGCAGTTCTTC. The chain has TRBV27 and TRBJ2-1; 10 nucleotides align to TRBD1. The CDR3 is 15 residues long. Germline V gives CDR1 MNHEY, CDR2 SMNVEV (reference sequence). V dropped 7 bases and J dropped 7; count of bases not matched to a gene: 10.

V gene TRBV7-9 combines with J gene TRBJ1-1; D is unresolved. The V and J ends lost 6 bases and 5 bases respectively, with 19 bases between them. Germline V gives CDR1 SEHNR, CDR2 FQNEAQ (reference sequence). The CDR3 contains 15 residues. This chain's CDR3 is CASSLVGRSGTEAFF. CDR3 sequence (DNA): TGTGCCAGCAGTTTGGTTGGGAGGTCGGGGACTGAAGCTTTCTTT. Using reference TRBV7-9 and TRBJ1-1 for the parts outside the CDR3, the full variable domain is DTGVSQNPRHKITKRGQNVTFRCDPISEHNRLYWYRQTLGQGPEFLTYFQNEAQLEKSRLLSDRFSAERPKGSFSTLEIQRTEQGDSAMYLCASSLVGRSGTEAFFGQGTRLTVV.

The gene calls are TRBV28 and TRBJ1-2; the match to TRBD1 covers 10 bases. CDR1 is MDHEN, CDR2 SYDVKM, per germline. CDR3 size: 16 residues. J was trimmed by 8 bases and V by 7 bases; bases with no gene match: 16. As DNA, the CDR3 is TGTGCCAGCACATCCCGGGACAGGGGACAGACTACGGGCTACACCTTC. It specifies CASTSRDRGQTTGYTF.

The J gene is TRBJ2-2, the V gene TRBV10-3; D not resolved. The CDR3 is made up of 13 amino acids. The V and J ends lost 3 bases and 3 bases respectively, with 5 bases between them. Germline assignment: CDR1 ENHRY and CDR2 SYGVKD. As DNA, the CDR3 is TGTGCCATCAGTGAACAGTACACCGGGGAGCTGTTTTTT. Its translation is CAISEQYTGELFF.

The rearrangement links TRBV19 to TRBJ1-1; D remains unclear. CDR3 length equals 15 residues. The V end was cut by 5 bases, the J end by 2 bases, with 15 bases between. Germline lookup yields CDR1 LNHDA and CDR2 SQIVND (reference sequence). The CDR3, as DNA: TGTGCCAGTAGTCTGGCCGGCCGACTCAACACTGAAGCTTTCTTT. The encoded protein is CASSLAGRLNTEAFF.

CDR3 loop: CASSLERSTDTQYF. The CDR3 DNA follows: TGTGCCAGCAGCTTAGAGCGGAGCACAGATACGCAGTATTTT. The gene calls are TRBV7-2 and TRBJ2-3; possibly TRBD2 for D (5 bases). From germline, CDR1 is SGHTA and CDR2 FQGNSA. CDR3 length: 14 amino acids. The V end lost 1 base, the J end lost 0 bases, and 5 bases lay between the germline ends.

The V call is TRBV14, the J call TRBJ2-2, with D possibly matching TRBD2 (5 bases). This CDR3 spans 17 amino acids. The V end was cut by 4 bases, the J end by 0 bases, with 15 bases between. From germline, CDR1 is SGHDN and CDR2 FVKESK. CDR3 in DNA: TGTGCCAGCAGCCCCCGGAGGACGGAGGCGAACACCGGGGAGCTGTTTTTT. Its translation: CASSPRRTEANTGELFF.